These 28 T cell receptor beta chains share one sample of origin, sequenced in a study of blood T cell repertoires in COVID-19. Repertoires were generated with immunoSEQ multiplex PCR, while TCRdb's copy carries only in-frame clones and drops some. The repertoire holds approximately 30,000 clones, with 85% to 90% as singletons. The source material was peripheral blood. These receptor sequences come from a human donor in a cohort sampled during active COVID-19.

The chain couples TRBV6-5 to TRBJ1-2; the match to TRBD1 covers 8 bases. The V segment lost 5 bases and the J segment 7 bases; nucleotides outside the gene matches: 9. Germline values: CDR1 MNHEY, CDR2 SVGAGI. The CDR3 covers 14 residues. The CDR3 sequence is CASSTRTGQRGYTF. Here the CDR3 DNA reads TGTGCCAGCAGTACTCGGACAGGGCAACGTGGCTACACCTTC.

This sequence joins TRBV28 and TRBJ2-7, with TRBD1 identical over 7 bases. V was pared by 4 bases and J by 3 bases, with 6 bases of the junction left unmatched. CDR3 size: 14 residues. Germline-derived CDR1 and CDR2 are MDHEN and SYDVKM. This CDR3 reads CASSSGTAYYEQYF. CDR3 DNA: TGTGCCAGCAGTTCCGGGACAGCCTACTACGAGCAGTACTTC. Full variable domain (missing parts from reference TRBV28 and TRBJ2-7): DVKVTQSSRYLVKRTGEKVFLECVQDMDHENMFWYRQDPGLGLRLIYFSYDVKMKEKGDIPEGYSVSREKKERFSLILESASTNQTSMYLCASSSGTAYYEQYFGPGTRLTVT.

The chain couples TRBV5-6 to TRBJ1-6, with TRBD1 matching 9 bases. Trimming removed 4 bases from V and 10 bases from J; junction bases left unmatched: 3. Germline CDR1 and CDR2: SGHDT and YYEEEE. The CDR3 has 13 residues. The CDR3 DNA reads TGTGCCAGCAGCCCCGGGACAGGGTCACCCCTCCACTTT. Translating gives CASSPGTGSPLHF.

The chain couples TRBV7-2 to TRBJ1-2; 8 bases match TRBD1. CDR1 and CDR2 from the germline V gene are SGHTA and FQGNSA. This CDR3 contains 14 residues. Trimming at V came to 4 bases and at J to 4 bases, leaving 5 bases not matched to a gene. The CDR3 bases are TGTGCCAGCAGCTCGGGGACAGGTTTCTATGGCTACACCTTC. This gives the protein CASSSGTGFYGYTF.

The chain employs TRBV2 and TRBJ2-2; D may be TRBD2 (6 bases). The CDR3 consists of 16 residues. Trimming left V 6 bases short and J 4 bases short, with 18 bases between. CDR1 SNHLY and CDR2 FYNNEI come from the germline V gene. The CDR3 bases are TGTGCCAGCAGGACCCCTGGGCTAGCGATCACCGGGGAGCTGTTTTTT. Translating gives CASRTPGLAITGELFF.

This chain's CDR3 is CATSDLGTGQETQYF. The CDR3 DNA reads as TGTGCCACCAGTGATTTAGGGACAGGGCAAGAGACCCAGTACTTC. This sequence joins TRBV24-1 and TRBJ2-5; 9 positions match TRBD1. This CDR3 is built from 15 residues. V lost 1 base and J lost 2; bases outside the gene matches: 1. Germline lookup yields CDR1 KGHDR and CDR2 SFDVKD.

This clone was recorded once. V gene TRBV3-1 (or the pseudogene TRBV3-2) combines with J gene TRBJ1-2; D might be TRBD1 (5 bases). Germline V gene sequence: CDR1 LGHDT, CDR2 YNNKEL (reference sequence). V was trimmed by 1 base and J by 8 bases, leaving 17 bases between them. The CDR3 runs to 15 residues. In DNA form, the CDR3 reads TGTGCCAGCAGCCAAGGGCCGGGAGGGACCTCCGGCTACACCTTC. Amino acid sequence: CASSQGPGGTSGYTF.

This clone was seen a single time. J is TRBJ2-5 and V is TRBV7-2; tentative D call: TRBD2 (5 bases). With 5 bases removed from V and 1 base from J, the gap between germline ends came to 17 bases. This CDR3 is 16 amino acids long. Germline V CDR1 and CDR2: SGHTA, FQGNSA. The CDR3 bases are TGTGCCAGCAGCCGCAGCCCCGGGGTCCCCCAAGAGACCCAGTACTTC. Translated: CASSRSPGVPQETQYF. Filled out from reference TRBV7-2 and TRBJ2-5, the complete variable domain reads GAGVSQSPSNKVTEKGKDVELRCDPISGHTALYWYRQSLGQGLEFLIYFQGNSAPDKSGLPSDRFSAERTGGSVSTLTIQRTQQEDSAVYLCASSRSPGVPQETQYFGPGTRLLVL.

This clone was detected once. The chain has TRBV6-5 and TRBJ2-2; 7 nucleotides agree with TRBD2. Germline loops: CDR1 MNHEY, CDR2 SVGAGI. CDR3 length: 13 amino acids. Trimming removed 6 bases from V and 6 bases from J; junction bases left unmatched: 4. CDR3 sequence (DNA): TGTGCCAGCAGCCTAGGACTAGCCGGGGAGCTGTTTTTT. This codes for CASSLGLAGELFF.

V and J are TRBV11-3 and TRBJ2-6; D is undetermined. This CDR3 has 16 amino acids. The V end lost 5 bases, the J end lost 2 bases, and 13 bases lay between the germline ends. Per germline, CDR1 SGHNT and CDR2 YENEEA. The CDR3 nucleotides read TGTGCCAGCAGCCCTCGACTGTATCCTGGGGCCAACGTCCTGACTTTC. Amino acid sequence: CASSPRLYPGANVLTF.

The rearrangement links TRBV2 to TRBJ2-1; 11 bases are shared with TRBD2. CDR1 is SNHLY and CDR2 is FYNNEI in the germline V gene. This CDR3 is built from 16 residues. The V gene end was trimmed by 5 bases and the J gene end by 7 bases; junction bases not matched to a gene: 10. The CDR3 DNA reads as TGTGCCAGCAGTTATATCCTAGCGGGGGGACGGAATGAGCAGTTCTTC. Translated: CASSYILAGGRNEQFF. Drawing the rest from reference TRBV2 and TRBJ2-1, the complete variable domain is EPEVTQTPSHQVTQMGQEVILRCVPISNHLYFYWYRQILGQKVEFLVSFYNNEISEKSEIFDDQFSVERPDGSNFTLKIRSTKLEDSAMYFCASSYILAGGRNEQFFGPGTRLTVL.

A remark on this clone: Germline is not matched at one junction end, which may reflect a read error. CDR3 in amino acids: CASSLAGGVVRYF. CDR3 sequence (DNA): TGCGCCAGCAGCTTGGCCGGAGGGGTTGTTAGGTATTTT. This chain connects TRBV5-1 to TRBJ1-5, with a weak D call TRBD1 (5 bases). Germline V gene data show CDR1 as SGHRS and CDR2 as YFSETQ. This CDR3 has 13 amino acids.

V is TRBV14 and J is TRBJ2-1; weak D call: TRBD2 (6 bases). This CDR3 region has 14 residues. Germline loops: CDR1 SGHDN, CDR2 FVKESK. Trimming removed 1 base at V and 8 bases at J, with 12 bases between. The chain's CDR3 is CASSQVAGWDEQFF. In DNA form, the CDR3 reads TGTGCCAGCAGCCAAGTGGCGGGGTGGGATGAGCAGTTCTTC.

This clone was seen a handful of times. An end of the junction differs from the germline gene, which may be a read error. The gene calls are TRBV27 and TRBJ2-1; 9 positions agree with TRBD2. Germline V lookup: CDR1 MNHEY, CDR2 SMNVEV (reference sequence). There are 13 residues in the CDR3. The CDR3 spells CASSPFQAGGQLF. CDR3 sequence (DNA): TGTGCCAGCAGTCCCTTTCAGGCGGGGGGGCAACTCTTC.

The chain links TRBV2 to TRBJ1-4; TRBD1 might be the D (5 bases). CDR1 and CDR2 (germline): SNHLY, FYNNEI. The CDR3 contains 15 residues. The V end lost 6 bases, the J end lost 0 bases, and 11 bases lay between the germline ends. The DNA for the CDR3 is TGTGCCAGCAGCCGCAGGGATACAACTAATGAAAAACTGTTTTTT. This gives the protein CASSRRDTTNEKLFF.

The V and J genes are TRBV30 and TRBJ1-2; TRBD1 matches at 7 bases. The CDR3 totals 13 residues. Germline CDR1 reads GTSNPN; CDR2 reads SVGIG (reference sequence). The V and J ends lost 0 bases and 4 bases, in that order; junction bases with no gene match: 2. DNA for the CDR3: TGTGCCTGGAGTGTCAGGGGGGTCTATGGCTACACCTTC. This encodes CAWSVRGVYGYTF.

This chain connects TRBV18 to TRBJ2-7; 8 positions agree with TRBD1. Germline V lookup: CDR1 KGHSH, CDR2 LQKENI. The CDR3 is 15 residues long. V dropped 6 bases and J dropped 0; count of bases not matched to a gene: 7. The CDR3 region is CASSPGTGFSYEQYF. In DNA, the CDR3 is TGTGCCAGCTCTCCCGGGACAGGTTTCTCCTACGAGCAGTACTTC. The variable domain in full, with the rest retrieved from reference TRBV18 and TRBJ2-7, is NAGVMQNPRHLVRRRGQEARLRCSPMKGHSHVYWYRQLPEEGLKFMVYLQKENIIDESGMPKERFSAEFPKEGPSILRIQQVVRGDSAAYFCASSPGTGFSYEQYFGPGTRLTVT.

This chain joins TRBV3-1 (or the pseudogene TRBV3-2) and TRBJ1-4; D might be TRBD1 (5 bases). The germline V gene encodes CDR1 LGHDT and CDR2 YNNKEL (reference sequence). The CDR3 covers 17 residues. V gave up 4 bases and J gave up 0 bases, with 15 bases separating them. The CDR3 spells CASSPPTGFATNEKLFF. In DNA form, the CDR3 reads TGTGCCAGCAGCCCCCCTACAGGATTTGCAACTAATGAAAAACTGTTTTTT.

This chain connects TRBV7-2 to TRBJ2-5, with 7 positions matching TRBD2. CDR3 size: 15 residues. Per germline, CDR1 SGHTA and CDR2 FQGNSA. The trim removed 1 base at V and 4 bases at J, leaving 6 bases unmatched. CDR3 DNA: TGTGCCAGCAGCTTAGGCCAGCGGGGTCGAGAGACCCAGTACTTC. Its protein product is CASSLGQRGRETQYF.

The V and J genes are TRBV9 and TRBJ2-3, with 10 bases aligning to TRBD2. Germline values: CDR1 SGDLS, CDR2 YYNGEE. This CDR3 has 18 residues. Germline trimming cut 0 bases from V and 2 bases from J; bases unmatched to any gene: 9. The CDR3 sequence is CASSVGFGTSVITDTQYF. The CDR3 DNA sequence: TGTGCCAGCAGCGTAGGGTTCGGGACTAGCGTAATCACAGATACGCAGTATTTT.

The chain has TRBV30 and TRBJ2-5, with TRBD2 matching over 13 bases. The length of the CDR3 is 12 residues. Germline V gene data show CDR1 as GTSNPN and CDR2 as SVGIG (reference sequence). After removal of 4 bases from V and 10 bases from J, the junction contained 3 bases not matched to a gene. This CDR3 is CAWTGTSGVQYF. The CDR3 DNA reads TGTGCCTGGACCGGGACTAGCGGGGTCCAGTACTTC. Filled out from reference TRBV30 and TRBJ2-5, the complete variable domain reads SQTIHQWPATLVQPVGSPLSLECTVEGTSNPNLYWYRQAAGRGLQLLFYSVGIGQISSEVPQNLSASRPQDRQFILSSKKLLLSDSGFYLCAWTGTSGVQYFGPGTRLLVL.

The chain carries TRBV25-1 and TRBJ2-2; 9 positions agree with TRBD2. The CDR3 contains 17 residues. The junction had 13 bases not matched to a gene; V was cut back by 6 bases and J by 5 bases. Germline CDR1 reads MGHDK; CDR2 reads SYGVNS. The CDR3 nucleotides are TGTGCCAGCAGGCGGGGGGGAGGGGACTCTGAGACCGGGGAGCTGTTTTTT. Translation gives CASRRGGGDSETGELFF.

CDR3 sequence: CASSPFRDRYYNEQFF. The CDR3 DNA reads as TGTGCCAGCTCACCCTTCCGGGACAGGTACTACAATGAGCAGTTCTTC. The chain links TRBV18 to TRBJ2-1; TRBD1 aligns across 8 bases. V lost 3 bases, J lost 3 bases, and 7 bases stayed unmatched. The V gene's germline CDR1 is KGHSH and CDR2 LQKENI. This CDR3 region has 16 residues.

The chain joins TRBV19 to TRBJ2-2, with D maybe TRBD2 (5 bases). V was cut by 4 bases and J by 8 bases, with 14 bases left in between. Germline V lookup: CDR1 LNHDA, CDR2 SQIVND (reference sequence). The CDR3 is made up of 14 amino acids. The CDR3 protein is CASSTRGVAGELFF. DNA of the CDR3: TGTGCCAGTAGTACTCGGGGAGTCGCGGGGGAGCTGTTTTTT.

The chain links TRBV9 to TRBJ1-2; D is undetermined. CDR3 length: 12 residues. Germline loops: CDR1 SGDLS, CDR2 YYNGEE. Between the trimmed V and J ends, which lost 0 bases and 6 bases, there was a span of 6 bases. CDR3 amino acids: CASSVDGDGYTF. Here the CDR3 DNA reads TGTGCCAGCAGCGTAGATGGAGATGGCTACACCTTC.

V gene TRBV7-8 combines with J gene TRBJ1-6; tentatively, D is TRBD1 (6 bases). This CDR3 region has 16 residues. Trimming removed 3 bases at V and 7 bases at J, with 16 bases between. CDR1 and CDR2 (germline): SGHVS, FQNEAQ. CDR3: CASSLGGPFSNSPLHF. The CDR3 coding sequence is TGTGCCAGCAGCTTGGGGGGGCCCTTTTCCAATTCACCCCTCCACTTT.

This clone showed up just a few times. J is TRBJ2-6 and V is TRBV7-8, with D possibly matching TRBD2 (5 bases). Trimming removed 2 bases from V and 0 bases from J, with 11 bases in between. This CDR3 comprises 17 residues. Germline V gives CDR1 SGHVS, CDR2 FQNEAQ. CDR3 nucleotide sequence: TGTGCCAGCAGCTTATACGAGGGCCCCTCTGGGGCCAACGTCCTGACTTTC. Its translation is CASSLYEGPSGANVLTF.

The chain has TRBV11-2 and TRBJ2-3; 9 nucleotides line up with TRBD2. Germline-derived CDR1 and CDR2 are SGHAT and FQNNGV. The V gene end was trimmed by 6 bases and the J gene end by 3 bases; junction bases not matched to a gene: 7. The CDR3 loop spans 15 amino acids. This CDR3 is CASRIRGLATDTQYF. The CDR3 bases are TGTGCCAGCAGGATACGGGGACTAGCTACAGATACGCAGTATTTT. The whole variable domain, remainder taken from reference TRBV11-2 and TRBJ2-3, is EAGVAQSPRYKIIEKRQSVAFWCNPISGHATLYWYQQILGQGPKLLIQFQNNGVVDDSQLPKDRFSAERLKGVDSTLKIQPAKLEDSAVYLCASRIRGLATDTQYFGPGTRLTVL.